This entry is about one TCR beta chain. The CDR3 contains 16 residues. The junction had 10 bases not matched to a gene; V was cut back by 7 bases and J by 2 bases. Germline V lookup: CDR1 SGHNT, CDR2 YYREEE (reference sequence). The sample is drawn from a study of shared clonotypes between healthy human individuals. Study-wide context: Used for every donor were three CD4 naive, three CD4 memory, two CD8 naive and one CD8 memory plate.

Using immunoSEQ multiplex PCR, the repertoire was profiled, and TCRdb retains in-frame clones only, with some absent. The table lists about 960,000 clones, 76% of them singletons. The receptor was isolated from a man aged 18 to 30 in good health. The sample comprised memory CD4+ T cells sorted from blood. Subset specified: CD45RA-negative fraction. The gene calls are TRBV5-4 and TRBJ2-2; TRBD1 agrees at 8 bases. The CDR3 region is CASRTRQGKNTGELFF. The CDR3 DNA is TGTGCCAGCCGGACCCGACAGGGGAAAAACACCGGGGAGCTGTTTTTT.